Listed below are T cell receptor beta chains from one sample, sequenced in a study of regulatory T cells in long-lasting Graves disease. TCRdb reprocessed the multiplex PCR reads with MiXCR, giving one entry per CDR3 protein. Of 250,000 to 300,000 distinct CDR3 sequences listed, 15% to 20% are singletons. These data were likewise used in another study, on T cells in Graves' hyperthyroidism and ophthalmopathy.

The material was peripheral blood mononuclear cells (PBMCs), obtained at new diagnosis, from a patient treated with antithyroid drugs. The source is a woman in her thirties with Graves disease. The CDR3 runs from the conserved cysteine through the conserved F or W. A D gene is named only where the DNA matches it firmly. Clone size is not always given. Where it is, it says once, few, many or a class for expanded clones.

cdr3_nt cdr3_aa d_call j_call clone_size v_call
TGTGCCATCAGTGGACAGACGAACACTAAAGCTTTCTTT CAISGQTNTKAFF . TRBJ1-1 many TRBV10-3
TGTGCCAGCAGCTCCTCGGGTTACGAGCAGTACTTC CASSSSGYEQYF . TRBJ2-7 many TRBV11-2
TGTGCCAGCAGGGAAGCTGGCTCCGGGGAGCTGTTTTTT CASREAGSGELFF . TRBJ2-2 few TRBV27
TGTGCCAGCAGCTTAGTAGGCGGAAACCGAAACACTGAAGCTTTCTTT CASSLVGGNRNTEAFF . TRBJ1-1 many TRBV7-9
TGCGCCAGTAATAGCGGGGGGGCCTCAGATACGCAGTATTTT CASNSGGASDTQYF TRBD2 TRBJ2-3 many TRBV5-1
TGTGCCAGCAGCCAAGAGGGGCGGGGCGGCACCGGGGAGCTGTTTTTT CASSQEGRGGTGELFF . TRBJ2-2 many TRBV4-2
TGTGCCAGCAGGCAGGGGTGGGCTAACCAAGAGACCCAGTACTTC CASRQGWANQETQYF . TRBJ2-5 many TRBV7-9
TGTGCCAGCAGGTTGGACAGTTACGAGCAGTACTTC CASRLDSYEQYF . TRBJ2-7 few TRBV2
TGTGCCAGCTCATCTCGACAACTGGGGACCTACGAGCAGTACTTC CASSSRQLGTYEQYF . TRBJ2-7 many TRBV18
TGTGCCACCAGCAGAACGGACAGCCCCTATGGCTACACCTTC CATSRTDSPYGYTF . TRBJ1-2 many TRBV15
TGCAGTGCTAGAGGGGACAGGGAGACTGAAGCTTTCTTT CSARGDRETEAFF TRBD1 TRBJ1-1 many TRBV20-1
TGCGCCAGCAGCGTGGGACCGGGACAGGGGACCACTGAAGCTTTCTTT CASSVGPGQGTTEAFF TRBD1 TRBJ1-1 many TRBV5-1
TGCAGTGCTAACAAGGGGGGGGGCTACACCTTC CSANKGGGYTF . TRBJ1-2 many TRBV20-1
TGCGCCAGCAGCCCCAACCCGACAGGGTCGGGCTACGAGCAGTACTTC CASSPNPTGSGYEQYF TRBD1 TRBJ2-7 many TRBV4-1
TGTGCCTCAGCCGGGTCCGAGCAGTACTTC CASAGSEQYF . TRBJ2-7 once TRBV12-3/TRBV12-4
TGCAGTGCTAGAGATGCGAGGGCGATCGGGGAGCAGTTCTTC CSARDARAIGEQFF . TRBJ2-1 many TRBV20-1
TGTGCCAGCAGGAACCGGGGGTCGGCGAACACCGGGGAGCTGTTTTTT CASRNRGSANTGELFF . TRBJ2-2 many TRBV6-1
TGTGCCAGCTCCCCGGGGGAGAAAAACATTCAGTACTTC CASSPGEKNIQYF . TRBJ2-4 many TRBV18
TGTGCCATCAGTGAGTTATCGTACAACAGGGGGCCGGGCACTGAAGCTTTCTTT CAISELSYNRGPGTEAFF TRBD1 TRBJ1-1 many TRBV10-3
TGTGCCAGCAGCTTACGTAGCTCCTACAATGAGCAGTTCTTC CASSLRSSYNEQFF . TRBJ2-1 many TRBV7-2
TGTGCCTGGAGGGTGACAGGAGGGGTCTCCTACGAGCAGTACTTC CAWRVTGGVSYEQYF . TRBJ2-7 . TRBV30
TGCGCCAGCAGCTTTTACGGGGACGTTCGCACCTTC CASSFYGDVRTF . TRBJ1-2 many TRBV5-1
TGCAGTGCTAGGGACAGCCCAACTATTGGCTACACCTTC CSARDSPTIGYTF . TRBJ1-2 many TRBV20-1
TGTGCCATCAGTGAGTCACCGGGACACACGAACACTGAAGCTTTCTTT CAISESPGHTNTEAFF . TRBJ1-1 many TRBV10-3
TGTGCCAGCAGTTTCAGGGGCCCTACAGATACGCAGTATTTT CASSFRGPTDTQYF . TRBJ2-3 many TRBV6-2/TRBV6-3
TGTGCCAGCTCATCACCAGACAGGGGCCATGGCTACACCTTC CASSSPDRGHGYTF TRBD1 TRBJ1-2 many TRBV12-3/TRBV12-4
TGTGCCAGCAGCTTAGATCGACTAGCGGGAGGAGAGACCCAGTACTTC CASSLDRLAGGETQYF TRBD2 TRBJ2-5 . TRBV11-2
TGTGCCAGCAGCATACTCAGGGTGGCGATCACTGAAGCTTTCTTT CASSILRVAITEAFF . TRBJ1-1 many TRBV9
TGTGCCAGCAGCCAAGCAGTGATACTGAATTCACCCCTCCACTTT CASSQAVILNSPLHF . TRBJ1-6 many TRBV3-1
TGCAGTGCTAGGATCAGGGAATCCTACGAGCAGTACTTC CSARIRESYEQYF . TRBJ2-7 once TRBV20-1
TGTGCCAGCAGTTTAGGCCTCCCCGTAGGGCGTAATTCACCCCTCCACTTT CASSLGLPVGRNSPLHF . TRBJ1-6 many TRBV12-3/TRBV12-4
TGTGCCAGCAGTTACCTACGAGGGGGGCTGAGCGGGGAGCTGTTTTTT CASSYLRGGLSGELFF . TRBJ2-2 many TRBV6-9
TGCGCCAGCAGCCTATATCCGACTAGCGGAACCACAGATACGCAGTATTTT CASSLYPTSGTTDTQYF TRBD2 TRBJ2-3 . TRBV5-1
TGTGCCAGCAGCTTAGGTGCGGCATGGGAGCAGTACTTC CASSLGAAWEQYF . TRBJ2-7 many TRBV7-8
TGTGCCAGCTCACCTCAGGTCATGAACACTGAAGCTTTCTTT CASSPQVMNTEAFF . TRBJ1-1 many TRBV18
TGTGCCAGCAGCTTAGATTACGGGAACACCGGGGAGCTGTTTTTT CASSLDYGNTGELFF . TRBJ2-2 . TRBV11-2
TGTGCCAGCAGCCTAACGGACAGGGGCAACACTGAAGCTTTCTTT CASSLTDRGNTEAFF TRBD1 TRBJ1-1 many TRBV7-8
TGTGCCAGCAGCCCAGGGGACGGCTATGGCTACACCTTC CASSPGDGYGYTF . TRBJ1-2 many TRBV7-9
TGCAGTGCTAGAGACCTAGCTCGGGGAGAGACCCAGTACTTC CSARDLARGETQYF . TRBJ2-5 many TRBV20-1
TGTGCCAGCAGCCTACGACTAGCGGGGGGGGGGTCCTACAATGAGCAGTTCTTC CASSLRLAGGGSYNEQFF TRBD2 TRBJ2-1 many TRBV9
TGTGCCACCAGCAGAGGCCTTCAGGGTTCCTACAATGAGCAGTTCTTC CATSRGLQGSYNEQFF . TRBJ2-1 many TRBV15
TGTGCCAGCAGTGCATTGGGCACTTCCCGCAATCAGCCCCAGCATTTT CASSALGTSRNQPQHF . TRBJ1-5 many TRBV6-1
TGCGCCAGCAGCGCGGCAGGGGTAAACACCGGGGAGCTGTTTTTT CASSAAGVNTGELFF . TRBJ2-2 many TRBV5-1
TGTGCCAGCCGAGGAGTAAGCTCCTACAATGAGCAGTTCTTC CASRGVSSYNEQFF . TRBJ2-1 many TRBV3-1
TGTGCCAGCAGTTACCGTTGGAGCGGGGGGGGTGCAGATACGCAGTATTTT CASSYRWSGGGADTQYF TRBD2 TRBJ2-3 many TRBV6-5
TGCAGTGCTCGGGGACAGGACACAGATACGCAGTATTTT CSARGQDTDTQYF TRBD1 TRBJ2-3 many TRBV20-1